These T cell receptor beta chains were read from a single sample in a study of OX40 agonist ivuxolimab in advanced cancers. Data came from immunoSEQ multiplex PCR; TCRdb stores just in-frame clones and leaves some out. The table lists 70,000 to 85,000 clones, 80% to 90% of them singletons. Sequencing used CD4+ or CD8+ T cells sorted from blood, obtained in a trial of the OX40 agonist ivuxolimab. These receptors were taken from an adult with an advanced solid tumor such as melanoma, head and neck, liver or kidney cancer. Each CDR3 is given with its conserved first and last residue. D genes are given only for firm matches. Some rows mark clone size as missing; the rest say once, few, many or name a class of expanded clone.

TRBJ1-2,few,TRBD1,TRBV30,CAWETGDSYGYTF,TGTGCCTGGGAGACAGGGGACAGCTATGGCTACACCTTC
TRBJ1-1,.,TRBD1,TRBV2,CASSVQTGGSKEAFF,TGTGCCAGCAGTGTCCAGACAGGGGGCTCTAAAGAAGCTTTCTTT
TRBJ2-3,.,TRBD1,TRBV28,CASSSGQGTDTQYF,TGTGCCAGCAGTTCAGGACAGGGCACAGATACGCAGTATTTT
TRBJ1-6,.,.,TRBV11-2,CASSLDPTSRSPLHF,TGTGCCAGCAGCTTAGATCCAACCTCGCGTTCACCCCTCCACTTT
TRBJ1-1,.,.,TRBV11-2,CASSQTGLLNTEAFF,TGTGCCAGCAGTCAGACGGGACTTTTGAACACTGAAGCTTTCTTT
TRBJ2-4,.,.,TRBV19,CASSARLGAKNIQYF,TGTGCCAGTAGTGCCCGGCTCGGGGCCAAAAACATTCAGTACTTC
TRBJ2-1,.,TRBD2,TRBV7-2,CASSSEREGHYNEQFF,TGTGCCAGCAGCAGTGAGCGGGAGGGCCATTACAATGAGCAGTTCTTC
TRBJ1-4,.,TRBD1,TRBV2,CASRHQGATNEKLFF,TGTGCCAGCAGGCACCAGGGGGCAACTAATGAAAAACTGTTTTTT
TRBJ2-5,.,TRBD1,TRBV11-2,CASNHQRRQGKTQYF,TGTGCCAGCAACCATCAACGCAGACAGGGGAAGACCCAGTACTTC
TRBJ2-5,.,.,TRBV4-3,CASSPSGTRRETQYF,TGCGCCAGCAGCCCCTCAGGCACTAGACGGGAGACCCAGTACTTC
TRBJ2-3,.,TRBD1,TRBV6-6,CASREDRDYTDTQYF,TGTGCCAGCAGGGAGGACAGGGATTACACAGATACGCAGTATTTT
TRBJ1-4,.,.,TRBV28,CASSFNYQIPAATNEKLFF,TGTGCCAGCAGTTTTAATTACCAGATTCCGGCTGCAACTAATGAAAAACTGTTTTTT
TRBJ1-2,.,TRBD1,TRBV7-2,CASSLGGGGWGYTF,TGTGCCAGCAGCTTAGGTGGAGGGGGCTGGGGCTACACCTTC
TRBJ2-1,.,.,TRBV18,CASSAEQPVVYNEQFF,TGTGCCAGCTCAGCCGAACAACCGGTAGTCTACAATGAGCAGTTCTTC
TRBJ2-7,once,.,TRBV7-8,CASSILVSGQYF,TGTGCCAGCAGCATCTTAGTCTCAGGGCAGTACTTC
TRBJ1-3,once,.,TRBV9,CASGEVGRRTIYF,TGTGCCAGCGGAGAGGTCGGCCGTCGTACCATATATTTT
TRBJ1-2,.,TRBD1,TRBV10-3,CAISDRGLVYGYTF,TGTGCCATCAGTGACAGGGGGCTGGTATATGGCTACACCTTC
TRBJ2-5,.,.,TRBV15,CATSRDRVASRRETQYF,TGTGCCACCAGCAGAGATCGCGTGGCATCTCGAAGGGAGACCCAGTACTTC
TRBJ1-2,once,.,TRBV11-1,CASSFKSDGGYTF,TGTGCCAGCAGCTTCAAATCCGACGGTGGCTACACCTTC
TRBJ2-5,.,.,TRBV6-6,CASMRGLEETQYF,TGTGCCAGCATGCGAGGACTGGAAGAGACCCAGTACTTC
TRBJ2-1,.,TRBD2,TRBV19,CASAFLAGLQNEQFF,TGTGCCAGTGCATTCCTAGCGGGACTCCAGAATGAGCAGTTCTTC
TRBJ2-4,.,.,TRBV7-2,CASSLGQRLAKNIQYF,TGTGCCAGCAGCCTTGGACAAAGACTAGCCAAAAACATTCAGTACTTC